Listed here is a single TCR beta chain. Its cognate antigen is unknown. A junction end diverges from the germline sequence, so it may reflect a read error. Researchers isolated at least 6 million PBMCs per sample. A second PCR of roughly 7 to 11 cycles used a sample-barcoded 5' primer and a J-beta primer mix. Each cDNA molecule was tagged by a template-switch adaptor that had 12 random nucleotides. TCRdb re-called the 5' RACE reads with MiXCR, one entry per CDR3 protein. The top ten hold around 13% of the sample, which has approximately 810,000 distinct CDR3 sequences, roughly 35% seen once. This record comes from a study of blood T cells in healthy people across ages. General study points: TCR beta diversity tracked closely with naive T cell percentage.

The germline V gene has CDR1 SGHRS and CDR2 YFSETQ. The CDR3 loop spans 16 amino acids. Input material: blood. The clonotype comes from a man aged 18 to 30 in good health. This chain joins TRBV5-1 and TRBJ2-1; D possibly matches TRBD1 or TRBD2 (5 bases each). The CDR3 reads CAGSNTGTLDGNEQFF. CDR3 DNA sequence: TGCGCCGGCAGCAACACCGGGACCCTCGATGGCAATGAGCAGTTCTTC. The whole variable domain, remainder taken from reference TRBV5-1 and TRBJ2-1, is KAGVTQTPRYLIKTRGQQVTLSCSPISGHRSVSWYQQTPGQGLQFLFEYFSETQRNKGNFPGRFSGRQFSNSRSEMNVSTLELGDSALYLCAGSNTGTLDGNEQFFGPGTRLTVL.